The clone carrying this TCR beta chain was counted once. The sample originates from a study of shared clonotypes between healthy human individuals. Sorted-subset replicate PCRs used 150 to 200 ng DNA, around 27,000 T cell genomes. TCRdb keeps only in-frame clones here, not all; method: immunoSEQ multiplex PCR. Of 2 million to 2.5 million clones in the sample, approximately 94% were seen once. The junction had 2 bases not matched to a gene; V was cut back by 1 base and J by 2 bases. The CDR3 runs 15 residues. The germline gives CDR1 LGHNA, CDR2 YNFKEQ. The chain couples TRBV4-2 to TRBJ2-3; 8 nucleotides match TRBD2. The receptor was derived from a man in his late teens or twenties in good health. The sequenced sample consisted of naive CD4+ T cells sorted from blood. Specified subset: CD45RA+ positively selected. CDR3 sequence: CASSQGSGNTDTQYF. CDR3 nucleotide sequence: TGTGCCAGCAGCCAAGGTAGCGGGAACACAGATACGCAGTATTTT.